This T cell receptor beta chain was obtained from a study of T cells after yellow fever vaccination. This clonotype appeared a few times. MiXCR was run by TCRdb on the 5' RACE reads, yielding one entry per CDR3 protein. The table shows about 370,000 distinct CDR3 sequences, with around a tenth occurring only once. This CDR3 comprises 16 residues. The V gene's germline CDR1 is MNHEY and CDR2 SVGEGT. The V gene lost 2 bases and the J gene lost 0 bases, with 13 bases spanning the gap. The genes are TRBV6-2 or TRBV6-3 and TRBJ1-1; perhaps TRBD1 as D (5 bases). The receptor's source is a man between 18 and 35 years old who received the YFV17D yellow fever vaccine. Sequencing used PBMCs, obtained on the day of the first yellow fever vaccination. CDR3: CASSYVPAGMNTEAFF. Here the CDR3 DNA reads TGTGCCAGCAGTTACGTCCCGGCAGGGATGAACACTGAAGCTTTCTTT.